One sample yielded the 9 T cell receptor beta chains listed below, sequenced in a study of CD4 T cells in relation to SARS-CoV-2 and coronaviruses. Assay: immunoSEQ multiplex PCR; the TCRdb copy retains only in-frame clones and omits some. Here the sample spans about 68,000 clones, 85% to 95% being singletons. Before the COVID-19 pandemic, during about 2010-2018, CD4+ T cells were taken from unexposed donors. What was sequenced was naive CD4+ T cells from PBMCs. Subset indicated: naive CD4+ T cells isolated by negative enrichment. The receptors come from a human donor in good health.

The chain joins TRBV7-9 to TRBJ1-1; D not certain. Trimming shortened V by 3 bases and J by 0 bases, and 11 bases separated the two germline ends. Looked up from germline, CDR1 is SEHNR and CDR2 is FQNEAQ (reference sequence). This CDR3 region has 15 residues. The CDR3 sequence: CASSLANFMNTEAFF. CDR3 nucleotide sequence: TGTGCCAGCAGCTTGGCGAACTTCATGAACACTGAAGCTTTCTTT.

The chain joins TRBV9 to TRBJ2-4, with D maybe TRBD2 (7 bases). The CDR3 covers 18 residues. Per germline, CDR1 SGDLS and CDR2 YYNGEE. Trimming took off 3 bases at V and 7 bases at J, with 26 bases between the two ends. CDR3 coding DNA: TGTGCCAGCAGCGGGACAGACCCGGCTAGCGGCCATCGGAACATTCAGTACTTC. It specifies CASSGTDPASGHRNIQYF.

The chain is built from TRBV3-1 (or the pseudogene TRBV3-2) and TRBJ1-4; D remains unclear. Trimming shortened V by 1 base and J by 0 bases, and 6 bases separated the two germline ends. The CDR3 loop spans 15 amino acids. Germline V gene data show CDR1 as LGHDT and CDR2 as YNNKEL (reference sequence). DNA for the CDR3: TGTGCCAGCAGCCAAGGGGTCGCAACTAATGAAAAACTGTTTTTT. Encoded protein: CASSQGVATNEKLFF.

The V gene is TRBV5-6, the J gene TRBJ2-2, with D maybe TRBD1 (6 bases). Germline CDR1 is SGHDT and CDR2 is YYEEEE. Deletions cut 4 bases from V and 0 bases from J, with 13 bases between. This CDR3 contains 16 residues. CDR3 DNA: TGTGCCAGCAGCGCCCCGGGACATGCGAACACCGGGGAGCTGTTTTTT. It translates to CASSAPGHANTGELFF. Using reference TRBV5-6 and TRBJ2-2 for the parts outside the CDR3, the full variable domain is DAGVTQSPTHLIKTRGQQVTLRCSPKSGHDTVSWYQQALGQGPQFIFQYYEEEERQRGNFPDRFSGHQFPNYSSELNVNALLLGDSALYLCASSAPGHANTGELFFGEGSRLTVL.

This clone was seen a single time. V usage is TRBV12-2 and J usage is TRBJ1-1; TRBD1, the table's D call, was not compared with the DNA. TRBV12-2 is tagged as a pseudogene. The CDR3 spans 13 residues. DNA of the CDR3: TGTGCAAGTCGCTTCGCAGGCGACACTGAAGCTTTCTTT. The encoded protein is CASRFAGDTEAFF.

V usage is TRBV27 and J usage is TRBJ2-1, with D perhaps matching TRBD1 (6 bases). The CDR3 has 13 amino acids. The V end lost 6 bases, the J end lost 3 bases, and 9 bases lay between the germline ends. Germline assignment: CDR1 MNHEY and CDR2 SMNVEV (reference sequence). The DNA of the CDR3 is TGTGCCAGCAGGAAGGACAGCTACAATGAGCAGTTCTTC. Protein product: CASRKDSYNEQFF.

The V and J genes are TRBV3-1 (or the pseudogene TRBV3-2) and TRBJ1-1; D is uncertain. The CDR3 has 14 residues. V was clipped by 4 bases and J by 1 base, with 10 bases between them. The germline V gene has CDR1 LGHDT and CDR2 YNNKEL (reference sequence). As DNA, the CDR3 is TGTGCCAGCAGCCGCTTCGAGGGGAACACTGAAGCTTTCTTT. Translated, it gives CASSRFEGNTEAFF.

The gene calls are TRBV11-2 and TRBJ2-7; D is ambiguous. Germline V lookup: CDR1 SGHAT, CDR2 FQNNGV. V lost 5 bases and J lost 5, with 7 bases in between. This CDR3 is 11 amino acids long. CDR3 residues: CASSTVDEQYF. DNA for the CDR3: TGTGCCAGCAGCACAGTGGACGAGCAGTACTTC.

This chain uses TRBV7-9 with TRBJ1-1; D is unclear. CDR1 is SEHNR and CDR2 is FQNEAQ in the germline V gene (reference sequence). Trimming cost V 5 bases and J 5 bases, with 6 bases left between them. This CDR3 region has 11 residues. The CDR3 DNA follows: TGTGCCAGCAGCCGGGAAACTGAAGCTTTCTTT. It codes for CASSRETEAFF. Using reference TRBV7-9 and TRBJ1-1 for the parts outside the CDR3, the full variable domain is DTGVSQNPRHKITKRGQNVTFRCDPISEHNRLYWYRQTLGQGPEFLTYFQNEAQLEKSRLLSDRFSAERPKGSFSTLEIQRTEQGDSAMYLCASSRETEAFFGQGTRLTVV.